This T cell receptor beta chain was documented in a study of blood T cell repertoires in COVID-19. About the study: Samples of COVID-19 (acute and convalescent) were obtained from the United States, Italy and Spain.

The CDR3 covers 17 residues. Germline assignment: CDR1 SGHVS and CDR2 FQNEAQ. V lost 5 bases, J lost 0 bases, and 2 bases stayed unmatched. Clones were read by immunoSEQ multiplex PCR, and TCRdb kept only the in-frame ones, dropping some. Among about 200,000 clones, approximately 81% were seen once, and the ten largest hold less than 20%. V usage is TRBV7-8 and J usage is TRBJ2-1, with 15 bases matching TRBD2. What was sequenced was peripheral blood. The sequence came from a human donor in a cohort sampled during active COVID-19. CDR3 sequence (DNA): TGTGCCAGCAGCGGGACTAGCGGGAGGTCCTCCTACAATGAGCAGTTCTTC. This sequence encodes CASSGTSGRSSYNEQFF.